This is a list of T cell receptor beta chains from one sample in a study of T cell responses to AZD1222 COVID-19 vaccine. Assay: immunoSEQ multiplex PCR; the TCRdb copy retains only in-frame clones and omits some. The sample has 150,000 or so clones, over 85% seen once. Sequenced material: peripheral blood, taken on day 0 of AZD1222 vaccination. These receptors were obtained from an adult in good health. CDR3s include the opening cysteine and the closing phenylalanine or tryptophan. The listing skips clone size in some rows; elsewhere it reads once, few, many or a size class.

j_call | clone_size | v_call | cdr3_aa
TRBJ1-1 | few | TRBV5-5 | CASSLRTGRLNTEAFF
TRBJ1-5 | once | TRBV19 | CASSTARGHVFNQPQHF
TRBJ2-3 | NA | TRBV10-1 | CASSGLGRDTQYF
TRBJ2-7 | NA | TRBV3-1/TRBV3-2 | CASSWPDNEQYF
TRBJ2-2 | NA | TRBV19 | CASRPGTRVGGELFF
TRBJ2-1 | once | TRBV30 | CAWSVPLGTVYNEQFF
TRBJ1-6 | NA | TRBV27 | CASSYSSYNSPLHF
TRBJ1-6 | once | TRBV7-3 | CASSLYRTGRGSPLHF
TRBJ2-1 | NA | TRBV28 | CASTPGLAYNEQFF
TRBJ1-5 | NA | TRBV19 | CASKGQGIQPQHF
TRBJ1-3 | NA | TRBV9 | CASKTGNTIYF
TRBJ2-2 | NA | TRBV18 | CASSSLNGELFF
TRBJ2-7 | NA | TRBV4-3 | CASSPGTGAYEQYF
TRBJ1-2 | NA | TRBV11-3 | CASSPSGTRANYGYTF
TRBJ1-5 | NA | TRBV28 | CASSLTDRGDQPQHF
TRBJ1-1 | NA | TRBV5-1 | CASSLSLGFSTEAFF
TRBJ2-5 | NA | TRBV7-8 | CASSLGDQETQYF
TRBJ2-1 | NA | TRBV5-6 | CASSLGSPNEQFF
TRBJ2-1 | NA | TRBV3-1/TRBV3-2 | CASSPPGQEIAGAFF
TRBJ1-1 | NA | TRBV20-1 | CSASPQGAITTEAFF
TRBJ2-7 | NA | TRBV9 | CASSVGGRVIDEQYF
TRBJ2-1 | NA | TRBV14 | CASSQERGLAGESGEQFF
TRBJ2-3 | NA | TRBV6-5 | CASSYYGGQAGDTQYF
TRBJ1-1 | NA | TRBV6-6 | CASRSNTGTAEAFF
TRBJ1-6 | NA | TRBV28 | CASSSAGGGHNSPLHF
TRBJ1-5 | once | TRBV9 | CASSPGSPGNQPQHF
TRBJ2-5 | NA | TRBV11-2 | CASSLAPRGGYF
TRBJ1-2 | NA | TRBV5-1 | CASSSGDRGRDYGYTF
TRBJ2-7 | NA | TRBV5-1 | CASSQAGGTSYEQYF
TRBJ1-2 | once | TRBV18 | CASSPPSLGYGYTF
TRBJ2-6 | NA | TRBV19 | CASSISLLTGITSGANVLTF
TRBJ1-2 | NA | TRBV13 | CASSLGLRFYGYTF
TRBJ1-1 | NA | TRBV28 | CASSPPPGRERDTEAFF
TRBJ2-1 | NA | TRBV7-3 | CASSFGGSGGNEQFF
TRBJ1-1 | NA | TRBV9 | CASSGQGLNTEAFF
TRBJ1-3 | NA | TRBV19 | CATLNGGVGNTIYF
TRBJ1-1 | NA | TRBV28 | CASRDSRKNTEAFF
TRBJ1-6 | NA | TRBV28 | CASSPWQGHSPLHF
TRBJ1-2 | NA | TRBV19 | CASSIQGNHLNYGYTF
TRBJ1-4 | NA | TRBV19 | CASSIARAANEKLFF
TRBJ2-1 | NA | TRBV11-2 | CASSSRPSGRFSYNEQFF
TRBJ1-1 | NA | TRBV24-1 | CATSDVMSTEAFF
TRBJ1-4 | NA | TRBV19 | CASRNRASNGEKLFF
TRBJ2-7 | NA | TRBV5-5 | CASSPSWDRSYEQYF
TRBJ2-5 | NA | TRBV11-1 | CASRNQGAGETQYF
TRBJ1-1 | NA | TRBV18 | CASSPAVNTEAFF
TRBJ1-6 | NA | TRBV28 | CASWGRGISSYNSPLHF
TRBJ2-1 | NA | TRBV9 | CASSVAGGPNNEQFF
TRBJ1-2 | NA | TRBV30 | CAWSVQVGYTF
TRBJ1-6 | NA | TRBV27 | CASSSPGEVANSPLHF
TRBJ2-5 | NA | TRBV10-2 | CASSGGRETQYF
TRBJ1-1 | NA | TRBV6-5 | CASSQQGVNTEAFF